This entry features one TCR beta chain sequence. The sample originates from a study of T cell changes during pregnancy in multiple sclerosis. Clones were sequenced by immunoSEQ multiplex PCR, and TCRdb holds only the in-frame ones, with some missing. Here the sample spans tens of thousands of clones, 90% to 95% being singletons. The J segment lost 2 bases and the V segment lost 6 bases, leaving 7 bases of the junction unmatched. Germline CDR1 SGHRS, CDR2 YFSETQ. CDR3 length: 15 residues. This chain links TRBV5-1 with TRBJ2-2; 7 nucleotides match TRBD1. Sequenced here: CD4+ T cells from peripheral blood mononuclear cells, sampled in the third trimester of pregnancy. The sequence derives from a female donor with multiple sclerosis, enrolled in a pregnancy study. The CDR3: CASKSQGINTGELFF. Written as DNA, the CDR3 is TGCGCCAGCAAGTCACAGGGGATTAACACCGGGGAGCTGTTTTTT.